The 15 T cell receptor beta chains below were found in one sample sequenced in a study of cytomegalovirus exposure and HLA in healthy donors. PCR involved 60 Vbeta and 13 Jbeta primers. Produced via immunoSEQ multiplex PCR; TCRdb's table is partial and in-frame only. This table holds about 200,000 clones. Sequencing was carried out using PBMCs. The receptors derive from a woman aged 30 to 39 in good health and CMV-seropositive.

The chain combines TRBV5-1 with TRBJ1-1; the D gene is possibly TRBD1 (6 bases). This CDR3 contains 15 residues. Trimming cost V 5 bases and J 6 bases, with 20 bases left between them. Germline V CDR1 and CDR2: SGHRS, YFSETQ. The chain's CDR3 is CASRDGRGALAEAFF. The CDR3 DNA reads TGCGCCAGCAGGGATGGCCGGGGGGCATTAGCTGAAGCTTTCTTT. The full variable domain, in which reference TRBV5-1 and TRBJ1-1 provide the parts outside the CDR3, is KAGVTQTPRYLIKTRGQQVTLSCSPISGHRSVSWYQQTPGQGLQFLFEYFSETQRNKGNFPGRFSGRQFSNSRSEMNVSTLELGDSALYLCASRDGRGALAEAFFGQGTRLTVV.

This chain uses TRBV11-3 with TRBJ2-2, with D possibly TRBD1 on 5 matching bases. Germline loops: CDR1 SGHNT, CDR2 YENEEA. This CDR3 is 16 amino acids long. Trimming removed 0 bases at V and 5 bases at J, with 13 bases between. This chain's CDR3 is CASSLDQGGTTGELFF. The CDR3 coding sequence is TGTGCCAGCAGCTTAGATCAGGGCGGTACAACCGGGGAGCTGTTTTTT.

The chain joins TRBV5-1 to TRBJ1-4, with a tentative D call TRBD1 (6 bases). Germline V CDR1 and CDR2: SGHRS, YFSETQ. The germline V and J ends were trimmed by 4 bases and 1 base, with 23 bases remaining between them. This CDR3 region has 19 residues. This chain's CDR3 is CASSGGVGLSQGTNEKLFF. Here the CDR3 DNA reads TGCGCCAGCAGCGGGGGCGTGGGGCTCTCACAGGGAACTAATGAAAAACTGTTTTTT. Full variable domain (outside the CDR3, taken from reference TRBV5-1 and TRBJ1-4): KAGVTQTPRYLIKTRGQQVTLSCSPISGHRSVSWYQQTPGQGLQFLFEYFSETQRNKGNFPGRFSGRQFSNSRSEMNVSTLELGDSALYLCASSGGVGLSQGTNEKLFFGSGTQLSVL.

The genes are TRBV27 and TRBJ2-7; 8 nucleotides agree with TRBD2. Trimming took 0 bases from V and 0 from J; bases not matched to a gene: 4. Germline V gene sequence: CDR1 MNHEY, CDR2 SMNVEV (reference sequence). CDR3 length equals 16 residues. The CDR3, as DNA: TGTGCCAGCAGTTTATCGGGACGGGGGGGCTCCTACGAGCAGTACTTC. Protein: CASSLSGRGGSYEQYF.

The CDR3 DNA reads TGTGCCAGCAGTTCCTTGGACGGGAGCTCCTACAATGAGCAGTTCTTC. Its protein product is CASSSLDGSSYNEQFF. This rearrangement joins TRBV6-5 to TRBJ2-1, with D perhaps TRBD2 (6 bases). The CDR3 is 16 amino acids. V was clipped by 4 bases and J by 0 bases, with 13 bases between them. Germline values: CDR1 MNHEY, CDR2 SVGAGI.

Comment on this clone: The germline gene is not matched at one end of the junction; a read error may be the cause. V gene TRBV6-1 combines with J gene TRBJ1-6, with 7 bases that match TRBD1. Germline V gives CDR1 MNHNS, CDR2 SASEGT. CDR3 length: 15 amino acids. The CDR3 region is CASNEDRVYNSPLHF. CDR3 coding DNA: TGTGCCAGCAATGAAGACAGGGTCTATAATTCACCCCTCCACTTT.

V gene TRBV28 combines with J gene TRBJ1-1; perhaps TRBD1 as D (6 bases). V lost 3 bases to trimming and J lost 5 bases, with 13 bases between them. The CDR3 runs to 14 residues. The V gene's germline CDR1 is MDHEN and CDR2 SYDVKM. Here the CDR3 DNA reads TGTGCCAGCAGTTTCGTAGGGGGTCGGACTGAAGCTTTCTTT. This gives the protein CASSFVGGRTEAFF.

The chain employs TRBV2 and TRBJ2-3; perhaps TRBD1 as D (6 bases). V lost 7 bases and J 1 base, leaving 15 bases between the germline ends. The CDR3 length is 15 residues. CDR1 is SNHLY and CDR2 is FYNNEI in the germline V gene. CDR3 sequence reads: CASKRQAAGTDTQYF. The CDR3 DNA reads TGTGCCAGCAAGCGACAGGCCGCTGGCACAGATACGCAGTATTTT.

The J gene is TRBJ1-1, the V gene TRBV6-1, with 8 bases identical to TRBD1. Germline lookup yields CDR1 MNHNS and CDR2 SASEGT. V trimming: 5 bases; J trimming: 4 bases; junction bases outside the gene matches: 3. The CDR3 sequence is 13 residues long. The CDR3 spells CASSLTGGTEAFF. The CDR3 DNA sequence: TGTGCCAGCAGTCTTACAGGGGGCACTGAAGCTTTCTTT.

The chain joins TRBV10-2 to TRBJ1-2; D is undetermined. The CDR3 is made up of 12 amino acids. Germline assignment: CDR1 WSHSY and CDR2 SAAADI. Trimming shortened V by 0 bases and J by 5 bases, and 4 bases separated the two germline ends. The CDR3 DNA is TGCGCCAGCAGTGAGTCTAGATATGGCTACACCTTC. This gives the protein CASSESRYGYTF.

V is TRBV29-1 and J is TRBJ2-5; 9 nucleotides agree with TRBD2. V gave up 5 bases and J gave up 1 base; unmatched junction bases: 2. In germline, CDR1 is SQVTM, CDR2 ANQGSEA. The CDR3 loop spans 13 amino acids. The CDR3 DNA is TGCAGCGTTCGAGCGGGAGGCCAAGAGACCCAGTACTTC. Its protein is CSVRAGGQETQYF.

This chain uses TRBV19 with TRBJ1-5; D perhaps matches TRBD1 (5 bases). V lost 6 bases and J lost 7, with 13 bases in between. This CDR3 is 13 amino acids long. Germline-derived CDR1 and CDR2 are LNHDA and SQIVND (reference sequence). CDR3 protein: CASSNRMLQPQHF. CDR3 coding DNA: TGTGCCAGTAGCAACAGGATGTTACAGCCCCAGCATTTT. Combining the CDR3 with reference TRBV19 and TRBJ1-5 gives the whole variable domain DGGITQSPKYLFRKEGQNVTLSCEQNLNHDAMYWYRQDPGQGLRLIYYSQIVNDFQKGDIAEGYSVSREKKESFPLTVTSAQKNPTAFYLCASSNRMLQPQHFGDGTRLSIL.

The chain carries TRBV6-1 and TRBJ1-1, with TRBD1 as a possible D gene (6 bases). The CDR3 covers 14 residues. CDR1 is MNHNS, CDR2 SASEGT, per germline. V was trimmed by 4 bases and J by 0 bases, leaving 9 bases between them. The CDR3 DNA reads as TGTGCCAGCAGTGGGACAGCTATGAACACTGAAGCTTTCTTT. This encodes CASSGTAMNTEAFF.

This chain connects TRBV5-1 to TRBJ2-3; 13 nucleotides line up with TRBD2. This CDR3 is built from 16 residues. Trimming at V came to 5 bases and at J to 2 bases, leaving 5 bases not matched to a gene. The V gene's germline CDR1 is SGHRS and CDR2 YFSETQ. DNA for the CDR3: TGCGCCAGCAGTCCTGGACTAGCGGGAGACACAGATACGCAGTATTTT. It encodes CASSPGLAGDTDTQYF.

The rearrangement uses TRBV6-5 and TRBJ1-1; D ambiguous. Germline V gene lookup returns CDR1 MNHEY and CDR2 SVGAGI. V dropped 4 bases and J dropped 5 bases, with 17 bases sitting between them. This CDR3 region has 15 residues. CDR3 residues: CASSSNGYIMTEAFF. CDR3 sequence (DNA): TGTGCCAGCAGTTCTAACGGGTACATTATGACTGAAGCTTTCTTT.